Listed here are 19 T cell receptor beta chains from one sample, sequenced in a study of blood T cell repertoires in COVID-19. The assay was immunoSEQ multiplex PCR, and TCRdb's table has in-frame clones only and misses some. The repertoire includes a few hundred thousand clones, about 85% of them detected once, and about 1.8% sits in the top ten. Sequencing was carried out using peripheral blood. These TCRs come from a man aged 65 to 85 with acute or convalescent COVID-19.

This chain uses TRBV5-1 with TRBJ1-1; tentative D call: TRBD1 (6 bases). The CDR3 extends over 15 amino acids. Germline V gene sequence: CDR1 SGHRS, CDR2 YFSETQ. V was clipped by 0 bases and J by 7 bases, with 16 bases between them. The CDR3 sequence is CASSLEPGERGEAFF. The CDR3 DNA follows: TGCGCCAGCAGCTTGGAACCAGGGGAGCGAGGTGAAGCTTTCTTT.

As DNA, the CDR3 is TGTGCCAGCAGTGGACCAAATCTGGGACAGGGGGCAAATTCACCCCTCCACTTT. This gives the protein CASSGPNLGQGANSPLHF. This rearrangement joins TRBV25-1 to TRBJ1-6; 12 bases fit TRBD1. CDR3 length equals 18 residues. Germline V gene data show CDR1 as MGHDK and CDR2 as SYGVNS. V lost 4 bases and J lost 7; bases outside the gene matches: 11.

The genes are TRBV28 and TRBJ1-2, with 10 bases that match TRBD1. The CDR3 loop spans 16 amino acids. With 6 bases clipped from V and 2 bases from J, the junction kept 9 bases outside the gene matches. Germline V gene sequence: CDR1 MDHEN, CDR2 SYDVKM. The CDR3 protein is CASSPPQGQGNYGYTF. DNA of the CDR3: TGTGCCAGCAGCCCGCCCCAGGGACAGGGGAACTATGGCTACACCTTC.

Details on this clone: Relative to the germline gene, one junction end is altered; a read error may explain this. The gene calls are TRBV28 and TRBJ1-5, with D perhaps matching TRBD1 (5 bases). Germline CDR1 and CDR2: MDHEN and SYDVKM. This CDR3 has 15 residues. The CDR3 is CASSLPRANSQAQHF. CDR3 DNA sequence: TGTGCCAGCAGTCTGCCCAGGGCTAATTCTCAGGCCCAGCATTTT.

This chain links TRBV5-1 with TRBJ2-1; TRBD1 agrees at 7 bases. With 0 bases clipped from V and 8 bases from J, the junction kept 5 bases outside the gene matches. Germline V lookup: CDR1 SGHRS, CDR2 YFSETQ. The CDR3 spans 14 residues. Written as DNA, the CDR3 is TGCGCCAGCAGCTTGGGTGACAGGGCCTATGAGCAGTTCTTC. Encoded protein: CASSLGDRAYEQFF.

The V call is TRBV19, the J call TRBJ1-2, with 10 nucleotides matching TRBD1. The CDR3 is made up of 14 amino acids. The V gene end was trimmed by 7 bases and the J gene end by 7 bases; junction bases not matched to a gene: 9. Germline V gene sequence: CDR1 LNHDA, CDR2 SQIVND (reference sequence). CDR3 DNA sequence: TGTGCCAGTATGCCGGGGACAGGGGACGGTGGCTACACCTTC. This codes for CASMPGTGDGGYTF.

The V gene is TRBV27, the J gene TRBJ2-1; D remains ambiguous. The CDR3 loop spans 13 amino acids. Between the trimmed V and J ends, which lost 0 bases and 7 bases, there was a span of 7 bases. Germline CDR1 and CDR2: MNHEY and SMNVEV (reference sequence). The CDR3: CASSLSWLNEQFF. In DNA, the CDR3 is TGTGCCAGCAGTTTATCTTGGCTGAATGAGCAGTTCTTC.

The chain uses TRBV30 and TRBJ2-2, with D perhaps TRBD2 (5 bases). Germline-derived CDR1 and CDR2 are GTSNPN and SVGIG (reference sequence). CDR3 length equals 13 residues. Trimming left V 5 bases short and J 4 bases short, with 11 bases between. CDR3 residues: CAWAIGGTGELFF. The CDR3 DNA sequence: TGTGCCTGGGCCATCGGAGGCACCGGGGAGCTGTTTTTT.

The CDR3 spells CASSLVQPTDTQYF. The CDR3 nucleotides read TGTGCCAGCAGCTTAGTACAGCCTACAGATACGCAGTATTTT. V usage is TRBV7-2 and J usage is TRBJ2-3; D gene unclear. V shed 1 base and J shed 3 bases, with 8 bases lying between them. In germline, CDR1 is SGHTA, CDR2 FQGNSA. This CDR3 has 14 amino acids. Based on the CDR3 plus reference TRBV7-2 and TRBJ2-3, the full variable domain is GAGVSQSPSNKVTEKGKDVELRCDPISGHTALYWYRQSLGQGLEFLIYFQGNSAPDKSGLPSDRFSAERTGGSVSTLTIQRTQQEDSAVYLCASSLVQPTDTQYFGPGTRLTVL.

The chain is built from TRBV28 and TRBJ1-4, with 10 bases identical to TRBD1. CDR1 and CDR2 (germline): MDHEN, SYDVKM. The CDR3 runs to 15 residues. J gave up 6 bases and V 4 bases, and 5 bases lay outside the gene matches. The CDR3 DNA reads TGTGCCAGCAGTTCCGCCGGGACAGGGGATGAAAAACTGTTTTTT. The encoded protein is CASSSAGTGDEKLFF.

The CDR3 DNA reads as TGTGCCAGTACCCAAACCGGGACTAGCGGGAGCATGAGATCCTACAATGAGCAGTTCTTC. Its protein is CASTQTGTSGSMRSYNEQFF. The rearrangement joins TRBV19 to TRBJ2-1; 14 bases align to TRBD2. The germline gives CDR1 LNHDA, CDR2 SQIVND (reference sequence). This CDR3 contains 20 residues. V was clipped by 7 bases and J by 1 base; unmatched bases: 15.

The chain uses TRBV5-8 and TRBJ2-5; possibly TRBD2 for D (5 bases). Germline V CDR1 and CDR2: SGHTS, YDEGEE. Trimming pared 0 bases from V and 2 bases from J, leaving 14 bases between. This CDR3 contains 16 residues. The CDR3 nucleotides read TGTGCCAGCAGCTTGGCCTATTCGGGGAAACAAGAGACCCAGTACTTC. Protein: CASSLAYSGKQETQYF.

The V and J genes are TRBV5-1 and TRBJ2-2; possibly TRBD2 for D (5 bases). The CDR3 is made up of 14 amino acids. From germline, CDR1 is SGHRS and CDR2 YFSETQ. Trimming removed 3 bases at V and 4 bases at J, with 10 bases between. The CDR3 bases are TGCGCCAGCAGCTCGGGAACCCTCACCGGGGAGCTGTTTTTT. It is translated as CASSSGTLTGELFF.

The CDR3 DNA reads TGTGCCAGCAGTCGATTAGCGGGCAATGAGCAGTTCTTC. This sequence encodes CASSRLAGNEQFF. The V gene is TRBV6-2 or TRBV6-3, the J gene TRBJ2-1; 7 positions match TRBD2. CDR1 MNHEY and CDR2 SVGEGT come from the germline V gene. The V gene end was trimmed by 5 bases and the J gene end by 6 bases; junction bases not matched to a gene: 4. The CDR3 extends over 13 amino acids.

The chain uses TRBV9 and TRBJ2-1; 9 bases match TRBD2. CDR3 length: 15 residues. CDR1 and CDR2 (germline): SGDLS, YYNGEE. Losses at the gene ends were 0 bases for V and 9 bases for J; bases not matched to a gene: 7. In DNA form, the CDR3 reads TGTGCCAGCAGCGTAGGGTTAGCGGGAGAGGTTGAGCAGTTCTTC. It yields the protein CASSVGLAGEVEQFF.

CDR3 nucleotides: TGTGCCAGCAGTTATACACCTTATAGCAATCAGCCCCAGCATTTT. Translating it yields CASSYTPYSNQPQHF. V and J are TRBV27 and TRBJ1-5; D gene ambiguous. The CDR3 has 15 amino acids. Trimming took 4 bases from V and 0 from J, leaving 10 bases between them. Germline CDR1 is MNHEY and CDR2 is SMNVEV (reference sequence).

The genes are TRBV2 and TRBJ2-1; no firm D call. Trimming took off 3 bases at V and 15 bases at J, with 15 bases between the two ends. Germline CDR1 SNHLY, CDR2 FYNNEI. This CDR3 is built from 12 residues. CDR3 nucleotides: TGTGCCAGCAGTGACCTATCCGTTTTGTGGTTCTTC. This gives the protein CASSDLSVLWFF.

V usage is TRBV18 and J usage is TRBJ1-1; 7 bases are shared with TRBD1. The ends lost 3 bases at V and 0 bases at J; junction bases unmatched: 4. The CDR3 sequence is 15 residues long. Germline V gene lookup returns CDR1 KGHSH and CDR2 LQKENI. The CDR3 region is CASSPGTALNTEAFF. The CDR3 nucleotides are TGTGCCAGCTCACCCGGGACAGCTCTGAACACTGAAGCTTTCTTT.

This clone was observed a handful of times. The chain has TRBV2 and TRBJ2-1; D is possibly TRBD2 (5 bases). The CDR3 loop spans 14 amino acids. CDR1 and CDR2 (germline): SNHLY, FYNNEI. Deletions cut 4 bases from V and 3 bases from J, with 10 bases between. CDR3 region: CASSAAGIYNEQFF. The CDR3 DNA reads TGTGCCAGCAGTGCTGCGGGTATCTACAATGAGCAGTTCTTC.